This T cell receptor (beta chain) appears in the sequencing data of a study of shared clonotypes between healthy human individuals. Donors comprised only Caucasian adults living in Nashville, Tennessee. For this clone: Its antigen remains unidentified.

The germline gives CDR1 SGHRS, CDR2 YFSETQ. The CDR3 totals 16 residues. Germline trimming cut 4 bases from V and 4 bases from J; bases unmatched to any gene: 14. Study-level results: Rarefaction analysis demonstrated incomplete sorted-subset sequencing notwithstanding large depth. On the whole, naive subsets had larger estimated richness than memory subsets had.

Deep-level assay runs were performed. Clones were read by immunoSEQ multiplex PCR, and TCRdb kept only the in-frame ones, dropping some. The table has approximately 2,300,000 clones, 80% to 95% seen once; the top ten hold 0.37%. The sequence came from a man aged 18-30 years in good health. Some clones in this sample may be carry-over from other donors' samples. The sequencing input was naive CD4+ T cells from PBMCs. Subset in this sample: CD45RA+ positively selected. This chain uses TRBV5-1 with TRBJ2-7; the match to TRBD2 covers 7 bases. CDR3 loop: CASSPPPPGLPYEQYF. The CDR3 nucleotides read TGCGCCAGCAGCCCCCCGCCCCCGGGACTACCATACGAGCAGTACTTC.